The following is a T cell receptor (beta chain) sequence with its context. The naive CD8 fraction comprised CD45RO-negative cells positively selected for CCR7 and excluded terminally differentiated effector memory CD45RA+ cells. The donors, healthy adults who were HIV-negative, had experienced no recent acute infections or vaccinations. In the original processing: Junction-only immunoSEQ sequences carried no quality scores, so filtering differed. Sequencing used immunoSEQ multiplex PCR; TCRdb keeps in-frame clones, though not all of them. V and J calls and clone size are those listed in that table; D and trimming were worked out from the DNA. Of 1.5 million to 2.5 million clones in the sample, around 96% were seen once. The data derive from a study of shared clonotypes between healthy human individuals. Study-wide background: The study used three CD4 naive, three CD4 memory, two CD8 naive and one CD8 memory plate per donor.

The V end was cut by 0 bases, the J end by 5 bases, with 17 bases between. CDR3 length: 16 residues. CDR1 is KGHSH, CDR2 LQKENI, per germline. The rearrangement links TRBV18 to TRBJ2-7; D unresolved. Material for sequencing was naive CD8+ T cells sorted from blood. This clonotype was sampled from a man between 18 and 29 years old in good health. CDR3 nucleotides: TGTGCCAGCTCACCACCAACGTTCGGAGTCCAAGACGAGCAGTACTTC. Translated: CASSPPTFGVQDEQYF.